The entry below gives a single TCR beta chain sequence along with its context. Its antigen is not yet known. No much larger clone exists at a distance of one base, and base qualities are not known. The junction carries 15 bases between V and J, which are trimmed by 6 bases and 4 bases respectively. Its CDR3 holds 15 amino acids, cysteine through phenylalanine. Only the CDR3 DNA stays, 45 bases, in frame from base 1. The germline V gene specifies MNHEY as CDR1 and SVGAGI as CDR2. This entry comes from a study of T cell responses to AZD1222 COVID-19 vaccine (dated by TCRdb to 2020 to 2023). Regarding the research as a whole: AZD1222 recipients whose second dose came at about 4 weeks and those whose second dose came at about 12 weeks were combined into one group, since spike-specific TCR depth and breadth did not differ between the two schedules. A total of roughly 240 trial participants underwent TCR sequencing, of whom around 200 received two doses of AZD1222 and some 26 received two doses of the MenACWY control vaccine. Trial participants were enrolled by age into subgroups of 18-55, 56-69 and 70-plus years, and around 140, 26 and 57 TCR-sequenced participants, respectively, were included in these subgroups. Beyond this particular receptor, the publication reports: A significant rise in spike-specific TCR breadth and depth was observed after two AZD1222 doses relative to day 0 and relative to MenACWY recipients. Reportedly, almost half of the unique spike-specific TCRs recognized epitopes lying outside the regions that are mutated in the B.1.351 and B.1.1.7 variants. Conclusions about previously exposed vaccinees are limited because only five or six AZD1222 recipients were SARS-CoV-2 seropositive at baseline. Participants were mostly white British and included more females than males, and it was suggested by the authors that clonal diversity may have been underestimated. Because no day 14 peak-response samples were available, repertoires were characterized only after the peak T cell response. CD4 TCRs associated with the vaccine covered the entire spike protein, and the dominant responses were in regions 160-218 and 743-854. The 56-69-year group was small, and its depth increase did not reach significance, likely because of low power.

The CDR3 regions of human TCRbeta chains were analyzed by immunosequencing. For the original study's pipeline: Repertoire TCRs were checked for matches against a reference library of SARS-CoV-2-specific TCRs that had been generated using the MIRA antigen-specificity platform. Breadth meant the fraction of unique TCRs that were SARS-CoV-2-associated, whereas depth meant the fraction of total T cells that were SARS-CoV-2-associated. Each spike-specific TCR was assigned to its reactive spike region and to a CD4 or CD8 class using the MIRA data. Log10-transformed breadth and depth values were compared by one-way ANOVA with Sidak's multiple comparisons tests. The table comes from immuneACCESS by way of TCRdb, which keeps in-frame sequences with V and J called. Part of the clones is missing from these tables; in studies checked, under half for an unresolved V gene and the rest for unknown reasons. Clonal size and the V and J genes are those of that table, whereas D and trimming came from the DNA. A total of 95,000 to 150,000 clones appear in this sample, 87% of them only once. In total, the top ten clones hold roughly 1.1% of the sample.

Reading the label with the study, this specimen's time point is: baseline before first vaccination. The vaccinee samples were drawn from two UK trials, COV001 and COV002, one of which was a single-blind randomized controlled phase 2/3 trial testing AZD1222 (ChAdOx1 nCoV-19) in healthy adults. For TCRbeta chain sequencing, PBMC samples were collected from trial participants at day 0 and at day 28 after the second dose. The source was peripheral blood, collected on day 0 of AZD1222 vaccination. This sequence originates from an adult in good health. This chain is built from TRBV6-5 and TRBJ1-4; the best D guess is TRBD1, with 5 bases matching. CDR3 reads: CASSGTVAFNEKLFF. The nucleotide sequence reads as follows: TGTGCCAGCAGCGGGACGGTGGCTTTTAATGAAAAACTGTTTTTT.